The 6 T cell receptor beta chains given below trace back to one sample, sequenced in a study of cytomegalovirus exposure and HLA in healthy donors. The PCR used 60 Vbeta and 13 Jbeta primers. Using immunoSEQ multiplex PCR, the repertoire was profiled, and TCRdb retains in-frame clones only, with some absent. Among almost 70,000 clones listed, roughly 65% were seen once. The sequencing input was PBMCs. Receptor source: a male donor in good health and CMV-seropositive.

The CDR3 sequence is CASTRGLADSYNEQFF. The CDR3 nucleotides are TGTGCCAGCACCCGGGGACTAGCGGACTCCTACAATGAGCAGTTCTTC. J is TRBJ2-1 and V is TRBV5-4; 11 nucleotides agree with TRBD2. The V and J ends lost 6 bases and 0 bases, in that order; junction bases with no gene match: 5. Germline V gene lookup returns CDR1 SGHNT and CDR2 YYREEE (reference sequence). The CDR3 runs to 16 residues.

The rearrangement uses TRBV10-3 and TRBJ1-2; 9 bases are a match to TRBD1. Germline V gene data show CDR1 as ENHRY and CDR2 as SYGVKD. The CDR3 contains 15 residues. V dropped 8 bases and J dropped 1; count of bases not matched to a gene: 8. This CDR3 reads CAIWNPGQGNYGYTF. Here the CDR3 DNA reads TGTGCCATCTGGAACCCGGGACAGGGTAACTATGGCTACACCTTC.

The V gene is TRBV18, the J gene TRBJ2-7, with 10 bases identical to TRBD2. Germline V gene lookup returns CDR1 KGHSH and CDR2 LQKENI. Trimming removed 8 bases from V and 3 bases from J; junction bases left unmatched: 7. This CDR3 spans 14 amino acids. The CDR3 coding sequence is TGTGCCAGCAACACGGCTAGCGGGAGCTACGAGCAGTACTTC. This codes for CASNTASGSYEQYF. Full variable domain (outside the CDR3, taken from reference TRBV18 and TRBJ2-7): NAGVMQNPRHLVRRRGQEARLRCSPMKGHSHVYWYRQLPEEGLKFMVYLQKENIIDESGMPKERFSAEFPKEGPSILRIQQVVRGDSAAYFCASNTASGSYEQYFGPGTRLTVT.

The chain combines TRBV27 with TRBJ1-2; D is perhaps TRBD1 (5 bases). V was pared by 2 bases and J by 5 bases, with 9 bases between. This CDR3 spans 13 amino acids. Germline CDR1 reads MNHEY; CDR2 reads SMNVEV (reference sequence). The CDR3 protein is CASSLGSGYGYTF. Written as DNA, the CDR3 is TGTGCCAGCAGTTTAGGGTCAGGGTATGGCTACACCTTC.

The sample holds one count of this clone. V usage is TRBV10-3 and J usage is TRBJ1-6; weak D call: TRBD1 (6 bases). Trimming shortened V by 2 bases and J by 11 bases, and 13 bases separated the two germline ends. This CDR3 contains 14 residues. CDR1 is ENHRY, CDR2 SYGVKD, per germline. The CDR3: CAISERGGATPLHF. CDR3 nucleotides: TGTGCCATCAGTGAGCGTGGGGGGGCCACACCCCTCCACTTT.

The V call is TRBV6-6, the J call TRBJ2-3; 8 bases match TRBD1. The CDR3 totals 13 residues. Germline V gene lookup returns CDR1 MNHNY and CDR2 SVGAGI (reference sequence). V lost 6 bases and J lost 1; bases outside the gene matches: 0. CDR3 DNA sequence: TGTGCCAGCAGGACAGGGGGCACAGATACGCAGTATTTT. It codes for CASRTGGTDTQYF.